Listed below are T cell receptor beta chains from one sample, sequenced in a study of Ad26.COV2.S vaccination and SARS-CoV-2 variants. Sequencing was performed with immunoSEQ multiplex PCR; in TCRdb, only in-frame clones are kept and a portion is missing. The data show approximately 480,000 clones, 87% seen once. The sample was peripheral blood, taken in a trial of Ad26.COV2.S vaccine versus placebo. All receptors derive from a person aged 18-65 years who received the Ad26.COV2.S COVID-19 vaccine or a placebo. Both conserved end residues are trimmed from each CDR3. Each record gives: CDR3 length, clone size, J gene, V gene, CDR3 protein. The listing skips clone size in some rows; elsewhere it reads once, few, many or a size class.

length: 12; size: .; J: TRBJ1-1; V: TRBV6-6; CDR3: ASSYPSGGTEAF
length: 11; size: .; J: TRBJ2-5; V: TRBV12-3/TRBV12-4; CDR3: ASSPTGLETQY
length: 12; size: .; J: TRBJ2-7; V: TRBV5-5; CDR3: ASSSPGHLYEQY
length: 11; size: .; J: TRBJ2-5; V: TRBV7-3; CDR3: ASSSGQKETQY
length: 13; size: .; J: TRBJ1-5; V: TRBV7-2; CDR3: ASSLAGASRQPQH
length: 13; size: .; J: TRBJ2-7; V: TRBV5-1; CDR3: ASSLVSGSSYEQY
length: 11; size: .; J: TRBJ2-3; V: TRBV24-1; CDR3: ATQQVSTDTQY
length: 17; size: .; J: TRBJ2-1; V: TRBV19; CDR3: ASSIVEGLAGGSYNEQF
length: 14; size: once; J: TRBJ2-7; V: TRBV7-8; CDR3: ASSPKGGQGSYEQY
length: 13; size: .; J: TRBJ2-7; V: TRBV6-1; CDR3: ASSEAASGPYEQY
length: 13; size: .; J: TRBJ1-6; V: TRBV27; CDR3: ASSFLDRLNSPLH
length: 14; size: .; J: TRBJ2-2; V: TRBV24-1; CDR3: ATSERGQGGTGELF
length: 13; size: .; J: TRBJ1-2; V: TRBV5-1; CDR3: ASREDGRSNYGYT
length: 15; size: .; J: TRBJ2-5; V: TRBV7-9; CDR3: ASSWSSGTGGRETQY
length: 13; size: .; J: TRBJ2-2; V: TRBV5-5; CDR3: ASSIIVGATGELF
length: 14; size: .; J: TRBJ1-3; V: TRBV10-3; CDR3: AISTRDREAGNTIY
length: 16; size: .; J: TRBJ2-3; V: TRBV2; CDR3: ASSDSRGLAANTDTQY